The following is a T cell receptor (beta chain) sequence with its context. No antigen is known for it. This sample is part of a study of monozygotic twins with inflammatory bowel disease (dated by TCRdb to between 2018 and 2021). With respect to the entire study: The complete study included around 30 monozygotic twin pairs: 19 IBD-discordant Danish pairs and nine German pairs, of which four were IBD-concordant and five were IBD-discordant. The search for disease-associated traits relied mainly on comparing IBD patients with their genetically identical healthy co-twins within discordant pairs. Each individual had, on average, about 151 000 unique TCRalpha sequences and 181 000 unique TCRbeta sequences available for analysis. The research as a whole found: TCRbeta repertoire diversity, by inverse Simpson index, was decreased in IBD patients compared with their healthy co-twins. The analysis was unable to tell different T cell subtypes apart. The results gave no support for a single strong signal or clonotype linked to IBD. Compared with healthy twins, IBD patients had fewer clonotypes in common with other individuals, a difference most pronounced in patients showing signs of disease activity. Background noise and inter-individual variability may have been introduced into the repertoires by the differing immunosuppressive treatments among patients. Repertoire similarity did not differ between concordant and discordant twins, possibly due to limited statistical power.

To prepare the library, 5' RACE was applied. For each TCR library, 3,500 to 4,000 ng of total RNA was used. For each sample, cDNA synthesis was carried out in eight separate reactions using SMARTScribe reverse transcriptase. During cDNA synthesis, unique molecular identifiers containing a 6-nucleotide sample barcode were introduced by template switching. Two nested PCRs of approximately 16 and 9 cycles amplified the TCRalpha and TCRbeta cDNA, and bead purification followed each PCR. Before amplification, the cDNA was both treated with uracil DNA-glycosylase and purified with the QIAquick PCR purification kit. The second PCR was the step at which Illumina TruSeq-compatible adapters and sample-specific barcodes were added. Library quality and concentration were assessed using TapeStation and Qubit, and about 5 ng of each library was pooled. Sequencing of pooled libraries was carried out on an Illumina HiSeq2500 single-index Rapid Run using 2 x 100 bp reads and custom sequencing primers. In the source study's methods: MiGEC version 1.2.6 was used for UMI-based consensus assembly, which corrected PCR and sequencing errors. MiXCR version 2.1.1 was used for V(D)J alignment, clonotype assembly and CDR3 extraction. To normalise gene usage, clonotype sharing and MAIT/NKT TCR abundance, the top 1000, 10 000 and 20 000 clonotypes in each sample were analysed. Diversity was computed as the inverse Simpson index with the vegan R package after downsampling to 27 000 UMIs. Paired Mann-Whitney U tests were applied to discordant twin pairs, with Benjamini-Hochberg correction for multiple testing. Once TCRdb had reprocessed the reads, it stored one entry per CDR3 protein sequence and supplied no DNA. The authors' filters were not applied to this entry. This sample's clone table shows a few hundred thousand distinct CDR3 sequences. The ten largest clonotypes hold 2.5% to 3% of the sample.

From each donor, a 2.5 ml peripheral blood sample was drawn into PAXgene tubes and stored at -80 degrees C. Total RNA was isolated from whole blood with the PAXgene blood miRNA kit on an automated QIAcube, without T cell sorting. Peripheral blood from monozygotic twin pairs who were concordant or discordant for inflammatory bowel disease underwent deep TCRalpha and TCRbeta repertoire profiling using unique molecular barcoding. For every twin pair, smoking habits were documented, and each individual was categorised as a current, former or never smoker. CDR1 and CDR2 were assigned from the germline V gene as SGHDT and YYEEEE. There are 16 amino acids in the CDR3, from cysteine to phenylalanine inclusive. The entry carries no DNA sequence.

Material for sequencing was blood. The sequence is built from TRBV5-6 and TRBJ2-2; no DNA is available, so the TRBD1 call from TCRdb remains unchecked. The receptor comes from a human donor with ulcerative colitis or Crohn's disease, or a healthy co-twin of an affected twin (not recorded which). The CDR3 corresponds to CASSLDFRVITGELFF.